This T cell receptor (beta chain) originates from a study of Ad26.COV2.S vaccination and SARS-CoV-2 variants. The wider study: The COV1001 Ad26.COV2.S trial arm included the donor.

This table comes from immunoSEQ multiplex PCR, and its TCRdb copy is limited to in-frame clones, with some not included. The table shows 350,000 to 450,000 clones, with 80% to 90% occurring only once. General observations from the study: Across vaccine and placebo recipients, the breadth of non-spike TCRs was similar.

CDR1 and CDR2 from the germline V gene are LNHNV and YYDKDF (reference sequence). Trimming stripped 3 bases from V and 2 bases from J, with 8 bases between. This CDR3 has 15 residues. Treatment noted: around 19 received Ad26.COV2.S at low or high dose, single or two shots; 5 received placebo; per-sample allocation not given. The investigators took samples on day 63 after the first vaccine or placebo injection. Comment on this clone: The antigen is undetermined.

The gene calls are TRBV15 and TRBJ2-6; D call uncertain. This clonotype was obtained from a person aged 18-60 years who received the Ad26.COV2.S COVID-19 vaccine or a placebo. Sequenced here: peripheral blood, sampled in a trial of Ad26.COV2.S vaccine versus placebo. This CDR3 reads CATSRRSTGANVLTF. CDR3 nucleotide sequence: TGTGCCACCAGCAGGCGGTCCACTGGGGCCAACGTCCTGACTTTC.